Listed below are T cell receptor beta chains from one sample, sequenced in a study of blood T cell repertoires in COVID-19. Generated by immunoSEQ multiplex PCR, the TCRdb table keeps only in-frame clones and is missing some. The table has around 140,000 clones, 80% to 90% seen once. Input material: peripheral blood. Receptors were obtained from a man in his fifties or sixties with active or convalescent COVID-19. CDR3s include the opening cysteine and the closing phenylalanine or tryptophan. Fields, in order: clone size, J gene, V gene, D gene, CDR3 DNA, CDR3 protein. A D gene is named only where the DNA matches it firmly. Clone size, where shown, is once, few, many, or a class for clones that have expanded.

- | TRBJ2-1 | TRBV24-1 | - | TGTGCCACCAGTCCCGGTTACAATGAGCAGTTCTTC | CATSPGYNEQFF
- | TRBJ1-2 | TRBV27 | - | TGTGCCAGCAGTTGGGATGGACAGCCGTTCTTC | CASSWDGQPFF
- | TRBJ2-3 | TRBV4-3 | - | TGCGCCAGCAGCGGGCGCGGGCGGGACCTAGCAGATACGCAGTATTTT | CASSGRGRDLADTQYF
- | TRBJ1-2 | TRBV19 | - | TGTGCCAGTAGTTCACCGGGACATGTGATCTATGGCTACACCTTC | CASSSPGHVIYGYTF
- | TRBJ2-7 | TRBV7-9 | - | TGTGCCAGCAGCTTGACGGGACACAACTACGAGCAGTACTTC | CASSLTGHNYEQYF
- | TRBJ1-5 | TRBV19 | - | TGTGCCAGTAGTGGGAGGAGGGACGGGAATCAGCCCCAGCATTTT | CASSGRRDGNQPQHF
- | TRBJ1-2 | TRBV14 | - | TGTGCCAGCAGCCAAGGACAATCTCGAGGCTACACCTTC | CASSQGQSRGYTF
- | TRBJ2-1 | TRBV27 | TRBD2 | TGTGCCAGCACTAGCGGGGGGGTTCACAATGAGCAGTTCTTC | CASTSGGVHNEQFF
- | TRBJ2-1 | TRBV28 | TRBD2 | TGTGCCAGCAGTCCATCCGGGACTAGCGGGGGGGCCTGGCCCGATGAGCAGTTCTTC | CASSPSGTSGGAWPDEQFF
- | TRBJ1-5 | TRBV19 | TRBD1 | TGTGCCAGTAAGTTGGGACAGGGTGGTCAGCCCCAGCATTTT | CASKLGQGGQPQHF
- | TRBJ2-1 | TRBV15 | TRBD2 | TGTGCCATCCAAGCGGGGCCCTACAATGAGCAGTTCTTC | CAIQAGPYNEQFF
- | TRBJ1-2 | TRBV6-5 | - | TGTGCCAGCAGTTACGGCGACAGAAGAGATGGCTACACCTTC | CASSYGDRRDGYTF
- | TRBJ1-5 | TRBV19 | TRBD1 | TGTGCCAGTAGTACCGGACAGGGGCCATGGCCCCAGCATTTT | CASSTGQGPWPQHF
- | TRBJ2-7 | TRBV30 | - | TGTGCCTGGAGTGTAAACACGGCGGGTCCCTACGAGCAGTACTTC | CAWSVNTAGPYEQYF
once | TRBJ1-2 | TRBV23-1 | TRBD1 | TGCGCCAGCAGTCACCCCCTCAGGGGGATTCGGACTAACTATGGCTACACCTTC | CASSHPLRGIRTNYGYTF
- | TRBJ1-4 | TRBV27 | TRBD1 | TGTGCCAGCAGTAACAGGGGGACAACTAATGAAAAACTGTTTTTT | CASSNRGTTNEKLFF
- | TRBJ1-6 | TRBV18 | - | TGTGCCAGCTCACCGGACATTCAGAATTCACCCCTCCACTTT | CASSPDIQNSPLHF
- | TRBJ2-7 | TRBV28 | - | TGTGCCAGCCGTCCCGGGGAATTAGTTTACGAGCAGTACTTC | CASRPGELVYEQYF
few | TRBJ1-2 | TRBV29-1 | - | TGCAGCGTTGTGGGGGCACATGGCTACACCTTC | CSVVGAHGYTF
- | TRBJ1-5 | TRBV19 | - | TGTGCCGCTTCTCCGGTCCTCTATGCGCAGCCCCAGCATTTT | CAASPVLYAQPQHF
- | TRBJ2-1 | TRBV24-1 | - | TGTGCCACCAGTGACACGGGAGTATGGGAGCAGTTCTTC | CATSDTGVWEQFF
- | TRBJ2-2 | TRBV6-6 | - | TGTGCCAGCAGTTACGTCGGGACCGGGGAGCTGTTTTTT | CASSYVGTGELFF
- | TRBJ1-4 | TRBV5-1 | TRBD1 | TGCGCCAGCAGCGCACAGGGGACCTACGAAAAACTGTTTTTT | CASSAQGTYEKLFF
- | TRBJ2-1 | TRBV7-2 | - | TGTGCCAGCAGCTCCAGTAGTGGAGGCTTGGATGAGCAGTTCTTC | CASSSSSGGLDEQFF
- | TRBJ1-2 | TRBV15 | TRBD1 | TGTGCCACCAGCAGAGAGGGCAGGGGGCGAGAGGGCTACACCTTC | CATSREGRGREGYTF
- | TRBJ1-1 | TRBV18 | - | TGTGCCAGCTCACCAACCGGACAGACGGAAGCTTTCTTT | CASSPTGQTEAFF
- | TRBJ1-2 | TRBV5-6 | - | TGTGCCAGCAGCCCAGGACACGTCGGCTACACCTTC | CASSPGHVGYTF
- | TRBJ1-3 | TRBV19 | - | TGTGCCAGTAGTATCGTCGGTAGGAGGGGATTTGGAAACACCATATATTTT | CASSIVGRRGFGNTIYF
- | TRBJ2-3 | TRBV7-8 | - | TGTGCCAGCAGCTTAAGGTGGGCTAGCACAGATACGCAGTATTTT | CASSLRWASTDTQYF
- | TRBJ2-1 | TRBV18 | TRBD2 | TGTGCCAGCTCATCGGGACTAGCGGGGGTATCCTACAATGAGCAGTTCTTC | CASSSGLAGVSYNEQFF
- | TRBJ1-2 | TRBV4-3 | TRBD1 | TGCGCCAGCAGCCAAGATACAGGGGGCAGCTATGGCTACACCTTC | CASSQDTGGSYGYTF
- | TRBJ2-3 | TRBV5-1 | TRBD2 | TGCGCCAGCAGCTTGGAGCTCTCTATTTGGGTTAGCGGGAGTTGGGGCACAGATACGCAGTATTTT | CASSLELSIWVSGSWGTDTQYF
once | TRBJ2-5 | TRBV29-1 | TRBD1 | TGCAGCGCCGGGGGGACAGGGGCGCAAGAGACCCAGTACTTC | CSAGGTGAQETQYF
- | TRBJ1-1 | TRBV3-1/TRBV3-2 | - | TGTGCCAGCAGCCCAACAGGGAGGGTCACTGAAGCTTTCTTT | CASSPTGRVTEAFF
- | TRBJ1-2 | TRBV6-2/TRBV6-3 | - | TGTGCCAGCAGTTACGGACACTACTATGGCTACACCTTC | CASSYGHYYGYTF
- | TRBJ2-1 | TRBV4-3 | TRBD2 | TGCGCCAGCAGCGGACCTAGCGGCCTGGCCATTGAGCAGTTCTTC | CASSGPSGLAIEQFF
- | TRBJ2-2 | TRBV5-6 | - | TGTGCCAGCAGCTTGTACGGCGGTAGGCCTAGGAACACCGGGGAGCTGTTTTTT | CASSLYGGRPRNTGELFF
- | TRBJ2-5 | TRBV4-3 | - | TGCGCCAGCAGCCAAGATCCGGGAAGAGAGACCCAGTACTTC | CASSQDPGRETQYF
- | TRBJ2-3 | TRBV11-3 | - | TGTGCCAGCAGCACACGGACAGACCGCACAGATACGCAGTATTTT | CASSTRTDRTDTQYF
- | TRBJ2-3 | TRBV6-4 | TRBD2 | TGTGCCAGCAGTTCTGGGACTAGCGGTTCAGATACGCAGTATTTT | CASSSGTSGSDTQYF
once | TRBJ2-7 | TRBV10-3 | - | TGTGCCATCAGTGAGCCATCCAGGGGCTCCTACGAGCAGTACTTC | CAISEPSRGSYEQYF